This T cell receptor (beta chain) is drawn from a study of T cells in Graves' hyperthyroidism and ophthalmopathy. The source material, RNA transcripts, was used to amplify TCR beta CDR3 regions. The study used the HTBI primer set for a first-round RT-PCR of the TCR CDR3. Using its own MiXCR run on the multiplex PCR reads, TCRdb lists one record per CDR3 protein. The sample holds fewer than 750,000 distinct CDR3 sequences, roughly 50% seen once. Uncontrolled infection, other autoimmune disease, pregnancy and lactation each barred patients from inclusion. With 1 base removed from V and 4 bases from J, the gap between germline ends came to 10 bases. This CDR3 comprises 14 residues. Germline assignment: CDR1 LGHDT and CDR2 YNNKEL (reference sequence). This clonotype was seen repeatedly, ten times or more. The antigen is unknown. General study findings and limits: Blood also held most thyroid clonotypes expanded beyond 0.001.

The clonotype originates from a young woman with Graves' hyperthyroidism. This sequence joins TRBV3-1 and TRBJ1-2; the D is unclear. The sequenced sample was peripheral blood or thyroid tissue (not recorded which). The CDR3, as DNA: TGTGCCAGCAGCCAAGCCGGGGAACGCTATGGCTACACCTTC. This codes for CASSQAGERYGYTF.